This TCR beta chain was observed in a study of regulatory T cells in long-lasting Graves disease. In building TCR beta libraries, iRepertoire HTBI primers were used together with Arm-PCR of CDR3 regions. One entry per CDR3 protein results from TCRdb running MiXCR on the multiplex PCR reads. The profile shows 400,000 to 500,000 distinct CDR3 sequences, under 25% of them singletons. In its sample, this clonotype was seen a few times. Time point defined: persistent/refractory GD, antithyroid drugs over 5 years with positive TRAb. Extracted RNA from PBMCs served as the source of the TCR library. The clonotype was recovered from a female donor with Graves disease. This sample comprised peripheral blood mononuclear cells (PBMCs), obtained when the disease was refractory, from a patient treated with antithyroid drugs.

CDR3 loop: CASMGQGTEAFF. DNA for the CDR3: TGTGCCAGCATGGGGCAGGGTACTGAAGCTTTCTTT. This chain joins TRBV28 and TRBJ1-1; a possible D gene is TRBD1 (5 bases). The CDR3 is made up of 12 amino acids. Per germline, CDR1 MDHEN and CDR2 SYDVKM. V was clipped by 7 bases and J by 5 bases, with 11 bases between them.